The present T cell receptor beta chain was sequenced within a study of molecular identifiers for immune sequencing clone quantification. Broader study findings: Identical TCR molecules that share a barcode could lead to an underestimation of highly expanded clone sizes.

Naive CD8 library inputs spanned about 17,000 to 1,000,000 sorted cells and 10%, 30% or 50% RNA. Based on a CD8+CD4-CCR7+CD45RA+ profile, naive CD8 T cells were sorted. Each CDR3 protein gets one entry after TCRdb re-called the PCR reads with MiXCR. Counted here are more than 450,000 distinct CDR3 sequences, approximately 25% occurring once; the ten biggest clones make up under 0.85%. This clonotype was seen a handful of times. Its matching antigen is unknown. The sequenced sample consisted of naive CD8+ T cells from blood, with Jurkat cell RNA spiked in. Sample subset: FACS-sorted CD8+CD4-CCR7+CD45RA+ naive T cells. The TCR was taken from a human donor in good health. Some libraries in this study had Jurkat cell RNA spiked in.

This chain's CDR3 is CASSLSGQGPNQPQHF. The CDR3 DNA sequence: TGTGCCAGCAGTTTATCTGGACAGGGCCCCAATCAGCCCCAGCATTTT. This rearrangement joins TRBV27 to TRBJ1-5; 8 nucleotides line up with TRBD1. There are 16 residues in the CDR3. Trimming at V came to 0 bases and at J to 3 bases, leaving 4 bases not matched to a gene. Germline V gene sequence: CDR1 MNHEY, CDR2 SMNVEV (reference sequence).